The 13 T cell receptor beta chains reported below all come from one sample, sequenced in a study of T cells in localized non-small cell lung cancer (dated by TCRdb to 2020 to 2021). The receptor library was made with the immunoSEQ multiplex PCR assay. Not all clones reach the TCRdb copy of this immuneACCESS table, which keeps in-frame sequences only. Checked studies attribute under half of the gap to unresolved V genes and leave the rest unexplained. The sample table contains 38,000 or so clones; only one count was recorded for roughly 89% of them. Together, the top ten hold 4.5% to 6% of the sample. This specimen was peripheral blood mononuclear cells, taken before any cancer treatment. The receptors shown here come from a male donor aged 60 or older with stage II lung adenocarcinoma.

V is TRBV7-2 and J is TRBJ2-7; D unclear. V shed 1 base and J shed 3 bases, with 13 bases lying between them. The CDR3 extends over 15 amino acids. Per germline, CDR1 SGHTA and CDR2 FQGNSA. DNA for the CDR3: TGTGCCAGCAGCTTAGGGTCGATTCGGAACTACGAGCAGTACTTC. It codes for CASSLGSIRNYEQYF.

This clone has only one observation. The CDR3 DNA sequence: TGTGCCAGCAGCTTAAGGGGGCATAATTCACCCCTCCACTTT. Protein product: CASSLRGHNSPLHF. The chain recombines TRBV7-2 with TRBJ1-6, with 7 bases fitting TRBD1. Trimming cost V 2 bases and J 5 bases; bases outside gene matches: 0. CDR1 and CDR2 from the germline V gene are SGHTA and FQGNSA. CDR3 length: 14 residues.

V is TRBV6-6 and J is TRBJ1-2, with 8 bases that match TRBD1. From germline, CDR1 is MNHNY and CDR2 SVGAGI (reference sequence). J was trimmed by 8 bases and V by 2 bases; bases with no gene match: 10. CDR3 length equals 15 residues. The CDR3 DNA is TGTGCCAGCAGTTACGCCCAGGGGGCGCGGGTCGGCTACACCTTC. This sequence encodes CASSYAQGARVGYTF.

The chain carries TRBV6-6 and TRBJ2-1; D ambiguous. The CDR3 covers 14 residues. V lost 9 bases and J 0 bases, leaving 12 bases between the germline ends. Germline values: CDR1 MNHNY, CDR2 SVGAGI (reference sequence). The CDR3 coding sequence is TGTGCCAGTCAGGAGATTAGCTCCTACAATGAGCAGTTCTTC. Encoded protein: CASQEISSYNEQFF.

V is TRBV2 and J is TRBJ2-7; D might be TRBD1 (5 bases). Trimming took off 7 bases at V and 5 bases at J, with 15 bases between the two ends. Germline values: CDR1 SNHLY, CDR2 FYNNEI. This CDR3 contains 13 residues. The CDR3 bases are TGTGCCAGCACATGGAGACAGATGGACGAGCAGTACTTC. It encodes CASTWRQMDEQYF.

DNA of the CDR3: TGTGCCAGCAGCAAAGATCGTAGAGGACAGGGGGAATACGAGCAGTACTTC. Amino acids: CASSKDRRGQGEYEQYF. The chain employs TRBV21-1 and TRBJ2-7; the table assigns TRBD1, which was not confirmed against the DNA. TRBV21-1 is an annotated pseudogene. This CDR3 region has 17 residues.

The V call is TRBV7-9, the J call TRBJ1-1, with no clear D. Trimming pared 7 bases from V and 0 bases from J, leaving 12 bases between. Per the germline V gene, CDR1 is SEHNR and CDR2 is FQNEAQ (reference sequence). The CDR3 runs 14 residues. DNA for the CDR3: TGTGCCAGCACCCCCGGGGATATGAACACTGAAGCTTTCTTT. Residues: CASTPGDMNTEAFF.

In this sample, this clone turned up once. The chain has TRBV21-1 and TRBJ1-5. TRBV21-1 is a pseudogene locus. This CDR3 is 16 amino acids long. The CDR3 here is CASRSPGQPFDQPQHF. The DNA of the CDR3 is TGTGCCAGCAGAAGCCCGGGCCAGCCATTCGATCAGCCCCAGCATTTT.

The V gene is TRBV6-1, the J gene TRBJ2-1; D remains unclear. CDR3 length: 12 residues. V was trimmed by 4 bases and J by 8 bases, leaving 9 bases between them. Germline-derived CDR1 and CDR2 are MNHNS and SASEGT. Here the CDR3 DNA reads TGTGCCAGCAGTGGAAATCCCGATGAGCAGTTCTTC. It specifies CASSGNPDEQFF.

The chain couples TRBV19 to TRBJ2-1; 7 positions match TRBD2. J gave up 8 bases and V 5 bases, and 3 bases lay outside the gene matches. This CDR3 has 12 residues. The V gene's germline CDR1 is LNHDA and CDR2 SQIVND (reference sequence). The DNA of the CDR3 is TGTGCCAGTAGTCGGGGGAGGGATGAGCAGTTCTTC. It specifies CASSRGRDEQFF. The whole variable domain, remainder taken from reference TRBV19 and TRBJ2-1, is DGGITQSPKYLFRKEGQNVTLSCEQNLNHDAMYWYRQDPGQGLRLIYYSQIVNDFQKGDIAEGYSVSREKKESFPLTVTSAQKNPTAFYLCASSRGRDEQFFGPGTRLTVL.

The J gene is TRBJ2-3, the V gene TRBV28; the match to TRBD2 covers 7 bases. V was pared by 3 bases and J by 2 bases, with 11 bases of the junction left unmatched. In germline, CDR1 is MDHEN, CDR2 SYDVKM. The CDR3 length is 17 residues. CDR3 amino acids: CASSFLASGYPTDTQYF. The CDR3 DNA reads as TGTGCCAGCAGTTTCCTGGCTAGCGGCTATCCCACAGATACGCAGTATTTT.

The chain recombines TRBV7-3 with TRBJ2-2; D gene uncertain. The CDR3 covers 15 residues. The germline V gene has CDR1 SGHTA and CDR2 FQGTGA. The germline V and J ends were trimmed by 1 base and 4 bases, with 10 bases remaining between them. The CDR3 nucleotides read TGTGCCAGCAGCTTAAGCGGCGGTGGCACCGGGGAGCTGTTTTTT. Its protein product is CASSLSGGGTGELFF.

The chain has TRBV9 and TRBJ2-5, with TRBD2 identical over 11 bases. CDR3 size: 18 residues. After removal of 5 bases from V and 2 bases from J, the junction contained 14 bases not matched to a gene. Germline CDR1 reads SGDLS; CDR2 reads YYNGEE. Here the CDR3 reads CASSWSTSGRGRQETQYF. Here the CDR3 DNA reads TGTGCCAGCAGTTGGAGTACTAGCGGGAGAGGGAGACAAGAGACCCAGTACTTC.